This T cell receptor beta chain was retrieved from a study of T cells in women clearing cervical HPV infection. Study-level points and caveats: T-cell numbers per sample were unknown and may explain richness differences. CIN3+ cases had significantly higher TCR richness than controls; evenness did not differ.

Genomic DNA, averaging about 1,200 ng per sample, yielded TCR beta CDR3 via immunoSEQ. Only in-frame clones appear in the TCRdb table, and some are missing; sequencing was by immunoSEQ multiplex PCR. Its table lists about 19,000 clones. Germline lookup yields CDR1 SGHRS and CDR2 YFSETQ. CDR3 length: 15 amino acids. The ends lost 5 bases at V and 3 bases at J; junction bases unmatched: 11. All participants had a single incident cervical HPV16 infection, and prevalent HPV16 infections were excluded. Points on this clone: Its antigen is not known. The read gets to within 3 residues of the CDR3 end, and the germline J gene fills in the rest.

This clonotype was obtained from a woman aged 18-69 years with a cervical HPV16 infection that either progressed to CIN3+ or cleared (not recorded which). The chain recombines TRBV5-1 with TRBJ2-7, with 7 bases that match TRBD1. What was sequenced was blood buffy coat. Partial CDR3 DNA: TGCGCCAGCAGTTCACAGGGGACCCTAATCTACGAG. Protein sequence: CASSSQGTLIYE. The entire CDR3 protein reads CASSSQGTLIYEQYF.